Following are 18 T cell receptor beta chains from one sample sequenced in a study of control samples from healthy donors and cancer patients. TCRdb's table, derived via immunoSEQ multiplex PCR, lists solely in-frame clones and lacks some. Among tens of thousands of clones listed, 89% were seen once. Sequences were obtained from PBMCs. The receptors come from a man aged 35 to 55 with colorectal cancer.

The DNA of the CDR3 is TGTGCCAGCAGTTACCGGGGACTAGCGTCCCACAATGAGCAGTTCTTC. This translates into CASSYRGLASHNEQFF. The gene calls are TRBV6-6 and TRBJ2-1, with TRBD2 matching 10 bases. Germline assignment: CDR1 MNHNY and CDR2 SVGAGI (reference sequence). With 2 bases clipped from V and 5 bases from J, the junction kept 6 bases outside the gene matches. This CDR3 spans 16 amino acids.

V gene TRBV5-1 combines with J gene TRBJ2-2; D not certain. Trimming removed 0 bases at V and 1 base at J, with 7 bases between. CDR1 and CDR2 (germline): SGHRS, YFSETQ. The CDR3 runs 15 residues. CDR3 bases: TGCGCCAGCAGCTTGGGAAACGTGAACACCGGGGAGCTGTTTTTT. Its protein is CASSLGNVNTGELFF.

The V and J genes are TRBV19 and TRBJ1-1; 7 bases line up with TRBD1. This CDR3 comprises 14 residues. V shed 7 bases and J 1 base; nucleotides not matched to a gene: 6. Germline CDR1 is LNHDA and CDR2 is SQIVND (reference sequence). CDR3 sequence reads: CASNTGTENTEAFF. The CDR3 coding sequence is TGTGCCAGTAATACCGGGACAGAGAACACTGAAGCTTTCTTT.

The CDR3 reads CASSLMGNQPQHF. The CDR3 coding sequence is TGTGCCAGCAGCTTGATGGGGAATCAGCCCCAGCATTTT. The chain combines TRBV7-6 with TRBJ1-5; D unclear. The CDR3 is 13 residues long. Germline CDR1 is SGHVS and CDR2 is FNYEAQ. The ends were cut back, 3 bases at V and 4 bases at J, with 7 bases in the middle.

The CDR3 DNA is TGTGCCAGCAGAACTCGCATCAGGGGCACTGAAGCTTTCTTT. It encodes CASRTRIRGTEAFF. The chain combines TRBV28 with TRBJ1-1; D may be TRBD1 (6 bases). From germline, CDR1 is MDHEN and CDR2 SYDVKM. Trimming cost V 6 bases and J 4 bases, with 15 bases left between them. The CDR3 sequence is 14 residues long.

The chain couples TRBV6-4 to TRBJ2-3; unclear D gene. V shed 5 bases and J shed 0 bases, with 9 bases lying between them. Looked up from germline, CDR1 is MRHNA and CDR2 is SNTAGT. The length of the CDR3 is 14 residues. The CDR3 coding sequence is TGTGCCAGCAGTCCACTCGCTAGCACAGATACGCAGTATTTT. Its translation is CASSPLASTDTQYF.

The count of this clone is one. This sequence joins TRBV4-3 and TRBJ1-2, with TRBD1 matching 9 bases. Germline CDR1 and CDR2: LGHNA and YSLEER. J was trimmed by 0 bases and V by 5 bases; bases with no gene match: 4. The CDR3 contains 15 residues. The CDR3 region is CASSGQGTANYGYTF. Here the CDR3 DNA reads TGCGCCAGCAGCGGACAGGGGACCGCTAACTATGGCTACACCTTC.

This sequence joins TRBV4-2 and TRBJ2-1; D unresolved. The germline CDR1 and CDR2 sequences are LGHNA and YNFKEQ. The CDR3 extends over 15 amino acids. Trimming pared 2 bases from V and 6 bases from J, leaving 14 bases between. CDR3 region: CASSQSPPSGNEQFF. The CDR3 DNA is TGTGCCAGCAGCCAATCTCCGCCTTCCGGCAATGAGCAGTTCTTC.

The CDR3 coding sequence is TGCGCCAGCAGCTCCCCTCGAATGGGGACAAATCCGGAGACCCAGTACTTC. This sequence encodes CASSSPRMGTNPETQYF. The rearrangement uses TRBV5-1 and TRBJ2-5, with D tentatively TRBD1 (6 bases). V lost 3 bases, J lost 5 bases, and 23 bases lay in between. In germline, CDR1 is SGHRS, CDR2 YFSETQ. This CDR3 has 17 amino acids.

V is TRBV27 and J is TRBJ2-1; D is perhaps TRBD2 (6 bases). Trimming removed 2 bases at V and 2 bases at J, with 10 bases between. The CDR3 loop spans 15 amino acids. In germline, CDR1 is MNHEY, CDR2 SMNVEV (reference sequence). The CDR3 nucleotides read TGTGCCAGCAGTTTAGGCGGGACTGCCTACAATGAGCAGTTCTTC. The encoded protein is CASSLGGTAYNEQFF.

The rearrangement links TRBV24-1 to TRBJ1-1; D unclear. Trimming stripped 9 bases from V and 4 bases from J, with 11 bases between. Germline V gene sequence: CDR1 KGHDR, CDR2 SFDVKD. The CDR3 extends over 12 amino acids. The CDR3 sequence: CATGGPGTEAFF. In DNA, the CDR3 is TGTGCCACCGGAGGGCCTGGCACTGAAGCTTTCTTT.

This rearrangement joins TRBV12-5 to TRBJ1-1; the match to TRBD1 covers 9 bases. This CDR3 contains 13 residues. Unmatched junction bases numbered 9, after V lost 6 bases and J lost 10 bases. Germline CDR1 is LGHNT and CDR2 is FRNRAP. CDR3 in amino acids: CASGQGQGFAAFF. In nucleotides, the CDR3 is TGTGCTAGTGGACAAGGACAGGGGTTCGCAGCTTTCTTT.

This chain uses TRBV7-9 with TRBJ1-5, with D uncertain. From germline, CDR1 is SEHNR and CDR2 FQNEAQ (reference sequence). CDR3 length: 12 amino acids. Trimming stripped 5 bases from V and 5 bases from J, with 7 bases between. CDR3 in DNA: TGTGCCAGCAGCCTGAACGATCAGCCCCAGCATTTT. This codes for CASSLNDQPQHF.

The chain joins TRBV7-9 to TRBJ1-2; perhaps TRBD1 as D (5 bases). The germline gives CDR1 SEHNR, CDR2 FQNEAQ (reference sequence). The CDR3 runs 12 residues. Trimming removed 1 base at V and 8 bases at J, with 8 bases between. The CDR3 region is CASSLVRAGYTF. In DNA, the CDR3 is TGTGCCAGCAGCTTAGTCAGGGCCGGCTACACCTTC.

The CDR3 bases are TGTGCCAGCAGCCCCCGGGACTCCCAAGAGACCCAGTACTTC. Protein: CASSPRDSQETQYF. This sequence joins TRBV3-1 (or the pseudogene TRBV3-2) and TRBJ2-5, with D perhaps matching TRBD2 (6 bases). The CDR3 totals 14 residues. Germline assignment: CDR1 LGHDT and CDR2 YNNKEL (reference sequence). Between the trimmed V and J ends, which lost 4 bases and 1 base, there was a span of 10 bases.

The chain couples TRBV4-2 to TRBJ2-1, with TRBD2 as a possible D gene (5 bases). V was clipped by 3 bases and J by 10 bases, with 16 bases between them. The CDR3 covers 14 residues. Looked up from germline, CDR1 is LGHNA and CDR2 is YNFKEQ. The CDR3 spells CASSQGNSEKEQFF. The DNA for the CDR3 is TGTGCCAGCAGCCAGGGTAATAGCGAAAAAGAGCAGTTCTTC.

This sequence joins TRBV4-1 and TRBJ2-1, with D tentatively TRBD1 (6 bases). Trimming took off 4 bases at V and 0 bases at J, with 13 bases between the two ends. Germline lookup yields CDR1 MGHRA and CDR2 YSYEKL. This CDR3 region has 16 residues. CDR3 DNA sequence: TGCGCCAGCAGCCCAGGACCGGGACACTCCTACAATGAGCAGTTCTTC. This sequence encodes CASSPGPGHSYNEQFF.

Of note for this clone: One end of the junction fails to match germline, which may point to a read error. This chain joins TRBV27 and TRBJ1-2, with D uncertain. The CDR3 loop spans 14 amino acids. Germline CDR1 is MNHEY and CDR2 is SMNVEV (reference sequence). The chain's CDR3 is CASSSVSRIDGYIF. The CDR3 DNA reads TGTGCCAGCAGCAGCGTCAGTCGCATCGATGGCTACATCTTC.